Listed here are 31 T cell receptor beta chains from one sample, sequenced in a study of blood T cells in healthy people across ages. A second PCR, run for roughly 7 to 11 cycles, used a sample-barcoded 5' primer plus a J-beta primer mix. MiXCR, applied by TCRdb to the 5' RACE reads, yields one record per CDR3 protein. The sample yields around 800,000 distinct CDR3 sequences, around 62% seen once. The sequenced sample consisted of blood. Source of these receptors: a man aged 25 to 45 in good health.

As to this clonotype: Mismatch with germline at one junction end may stem from a read error. V usage is TRBV14 and J usage is TRBJ2-1; 10 positions agree with TRBD2. Per germline, CDR1 SGHDN and CDR2 FVKESK. The CDR3 consists of 15 residues. CDR3 sequence (DNA): TGTGCCAGCAGACGACTAGCGGGCTCCTACGATGAGCAGTTCTTC. Translation gives CASRRLAGSYDEQFF.

The genes are TRBV20-1 and TRBJ1-4; D is unresolved. The CDR3 consists of 14 residues. Trimming left V 3 bases short and J 6 bases short, with 14 bases between. Germline CDR1 is DFQATT and CDR2 is SNEGSKA (reference sequence). DNA of the CDR3: TGCAGTGCTAGGGGCACCACCCAATATGAAAAACTGTTTTTT. As protein: CSARGTTQYEKLFF.

The chain joins TRBV28 to TRBJ2-7; the D gene is possibly TRBD1 (5 bases). The CDR3 is made up of 15 amino acids. Trimming took 10 bases from V and 0 from J, leaving 19 bases between them. CDR1 and CDR2 from the germline V gene are MDHEN and SYDVKM. The CDR3 DNA sequence: TGTGCCATCGAGAGAATGCAGGGAAACTCCTACGAGCAGTACTTC. Translating gives CAIERMQGNSYEQYF.

The V and J genes are TRBV7-3 and TRBJ2-6; D is perhaps TRBD1 (6 bases). This CDR3 region has 17 residues. The ends were cut back, 3 bases at V and 0 bases at J, with 12 bases in the middle. Germline V gene data show CDR1 as SGHTA and CDR2 as FQGTGA. In nucleotides, the CDR3 is TGTGCCAGCAGCTTTTCAGACAGGAGCTCTGGGGCCAACGTCCTGACTTTC. This gives the protein CASSFSDRSSGANVLTF.

This clonotype has a handful of counts. J is TRBJ2-7 and V is TRBV7-2, with a possible D match to TRBD2 (5 bases). The V gene lost 1 base and the J gene lost 0 bases, with 10 bases spanning the gap. The germline CDR1 and CDR2 sequences are SGHTA and FQGNSA. The CDR3 is made up of 15 amino acids. The chain's CDR3 is CASSLESGSSYEQYF. The CDR3 bases are TGTGCCAGCAGCTTAGAATCGGGGAGCTCCTACGAGCAGTACTTC.

The chain carries TRBV4-3 and TRBJ2-4, with D perhaps TRBD1 (6 bases). Germline V gene data show CDR1 as LGHNA and CDR2 as YSLEER. The V gene lost 0 bases and the J gene lost 4 bases, with 13 bases spanning the gap. CDR3 length equals 16 residues. The CDR3 loop reads CASSQDAWQGKNIQYF. The DNA of the CDR3 is TGCGCCAGCAGCCAAGATGCTTGGCAGGGGAAAAACATTCAGTACTTC.

The sample holds a few counts of this clonotype. J is TRBJ2-5 and V is TRBV7-8; 8 nucleotides align to TRBD1. Germline lookup yields CDR1 SGHVS and CDR2 FQNEAQ. The CDR3 is 16 amino acids. V was clipped by 4 bases and J by 3 bases; unmatched bases: 10. The CDR3 bases are TGTGCCAGCAGCTCTATTGGACAGGGTGGCGAAGAGACCCAGTACTTC. Its translation is CASSSIGQGGEETQYF. Variable domain in full (rest from reference TRBV7-8 and TRBJ2-5): GAGVSQSPRYKVAKRGQDVALRCDPISGHVSLFWYQQALGQGPEFLTYFQNEAQLDKSGLPSDRFFAERPEGSVSTLKIQRTQQEDSAVYLCASSSIGQGGEETQYFGPGTRLLVL.

The chain uses TRBV12-3 or TRBV12-4 and TRBJ2-1, with 10 bases aligning to TRBD1. This CDR3 has 18 residues. The J segment lost 0 bases and the V segment lost 4 bases, leaving 9 bases of the junction unmatched. Here the CDR3 reads CASSSSEGQGSSYNEQFF. The CDR3 region has the DNA TGTGCCAGCAGTTCCTCTGAGGGACAGGGGAGCTCCTACAATGAGCAGTTCTTC.

V and J are TRBV27 and TRBJ1-4; 12 bases fit TRBD1. V trimming: 5 bases; J trimming: 11 bases; junction bases outside the gene matches: 6. The CDR3 runs to 14 residues. Germline CDR1 reads MNHEY; CDR2 reads SMNVEV (reference sequence). This CDR3 reads CASSEGQGARKLFF. The CDR3 bases are TGTGCCAGCAGTGAGGGACAGGGGGCGCGGAAACTGTTTTTT.

The chain uses TRBV20-1 and TRBJ2-7, with 12 bases lining up with TRBD1. V shed 1 base and J 0 bases; nucleotides not matched to a gene: 7. From germline, CDR1 is DFQATT and CDR2 SNEGSKA (reference sequence). CDR3 length equals 17 residues. DNA of the CDR3: TGCAGTGCTAGAGGGAGGGACAGGGGGCAAGCCTCCTACGAGCAGTACTTC. It codes for CSARGRDRGQASYEQYF.

The V and J genes are TRBV9 and TRBJ1-6; D remains unclear. CDR1 is SGDLS and CDR2 is YYNGEE in the germline V gene. Trimming cost V 3 bases and J 3 bases, with 10 bases left between them. This CDR3 has 15 residues. CDR3 sequence: CASSARPLYNSPLHF. CDR3 sequence (DNA): TGTGCCAGCAGCGCAAGACCGCTCTATAATTCACCCCTCCACTTT.

V is TRBV7-9 and J is TRBJ1-6; D unclear. V was clipped by 3 bases and J by 10 bases, with 16 bases between them. From germline, CDR1 is SEHNR and CDR2 FQNEAQ (reference sequence). This CDR3 comprises 15 residues. The CDR3 nucleotides read TGTGCCAGCAGCTTCAGGTCGGGAGAGCGGTCACCCCTCCACTTT. Translated: CASSFRSGERSPLHF.

The chain uses TRBV20-1 and TRBJ2-7; D remains unclear. V was trimmed by 3 bases and J by 1 base, leaving 13 bases between them. The CDR3 is made up of 14 amino acids. Germline V gene data show CDR1 as DFQATT and CDR2 as SNEGSKA (reference sequence). DNA of the CDR3: TGCAGTGCTAGTGTCAGCCAAAAATCCTACGAGCAGTACTTC. This gives the protein CSASVSQKSYEQYF.

V gene TRBV7-2 combines with J gene TRBJ1-3, with 7 bases lining up with TRBD1. The trim removed 4 bases at V and 4 bases at J, leaving 7 bases unmatched. CDR1 and CDR2 from the germline V gene are SGHTA and FQGNSA. This CDR3 has 15 residues. The CDR3 bases are TGTGCCAGCAGCTCGCGGCTGACAGGGGGAAACACCATATATTTT. It encodes CASSSRLTGGNTIYF.

The chain carries TRBV5-5 and TRBJ2-5; 10 bases align to TRBD2. This CDR3 spans 15 amino acids. The junction had 6 bases not matched to a gene; V was cut back by 4 bases and J by 3 bases. Germline V CDR1 and CDR2: SGHKS, YYEKEE (reference sequence). Here the CDR3 DNA reads TGTGCCAGCAGCGTCCCGGGACTAGCGAAAGAGACCCAGTACTTC. Translating it yields CASSVPGLAKETQYF. The full variable domain, rest sourced from reference TRBV5-5 and TRBJ2-5, is DAGVTQSPTHLIKTRGQQVTLRCSPISGHKSVSWYQQVLGQGPQFIFQYYEKEERGRGNFPDRFSARQFPNYSSELNVNALLLGDSALYLCASSVPGLAKETQYFGPGTRLLVL.

This clonotype was picked up a small number of times. This chain connects TRBV5-1 to TRBJ1-6; D call uncertain. V was shortened by 0 bases and J by 8 bases, with 9 bases between the two germline ends. The germline V gene encodes CDR1 SGHRS and CDR2 YFSETQ. The CDR3 runs to 14 residues. The DNA for the CDR3 is TGCGCCAGCAGCTTGGGACCCAGATATTCACCCCTCCACTTT. Its translation: CASSLGPRYSPLHF.

V usage is TRBV4-2 and J usage is TRBJ2-1, with D tentatively TRBD1 (6 bases). The CDR3 covers 16 residues. Germline V CDR1 and CDR2: LGHNA, YNFKEQ. V shed 0 bases and J shed 3 bases, with 12 bases lying between them. DNA for the CDR3: TGTGCCAGCAGCCAAGATTACAGGGAGTTCTACAATGAGCAGTTCTTC. It yields the protein CASSQDYREFYNEQFF.

CDR3 sequence reads: CSVLGDSATSGDYNEQFF. CDR3 DNA sequence: TGCAGCGTTCTCGGGGACAGTGCGACTAGCGGGGACTACAATGAGCAGTTCTTC. The rearrangement joins TRBV29-1 to TRBJ2-1; 11 bases map to TRBD2. The CDR3 extends over 18 amino acids. The J segment lost 3 bases and the V segment lost 5 bases, leaving 15 bases of the junction unmatched. The germline V gene has CDR1 SQVTM and CDR2 ANQGSEA.

V gene TRBV7-6 combines with J gene TRBJ2-3, with D perhaps TRBD2 (6 bases). Trimming took off 4 bases at V and 0 bases at J, with 11 bases between the two ends. Germline CDR1 is SGHVS and CDR2 is FNYEAQ. This CDR3 region has 15 residues. As DNA, the CDR3 is TGTGCCAGCAGCTCGGGGGTACTTAGCACAGATACGCAGTATTTT. It specifies CASSSGVLSTDTQYF. Complete variable domain (other parts from reference TRBV7-6 and TRBJ2-3): GAGVSQSPRYKVTKRGQDVALRCDPISGHVSLYWYRQALGQGPEFLTYFNYEAQQDKSGLPNDRFSAERPEGSISTLTIQRTEQRDSAMYRCASSSGVLSTDTQYFGPGTRLTVL.

V and J are TRBV10-3 and TRBJ2-1; 7 bases map to TRBD2. Germline CDR1 is ENHRY and CDR2 is SYGVKD. The CDR3 is made up of 13 amino acids. V dropped 7 bases and J dropped 6; count of bases not matched to a gene: 6. The CDR3 coding sequence is TGTGCCATCAACCGAGCGGGGTCCAATGAGCAGTTCTTC. Translating it yields CAINRAGSNEQFF.

The chain couples TRBV29-1 to TRBJ1-1, with TRBD1 as a possible D gene (5 bases). CDR1 is SQVTM, CDR2 ANQGSEA, per germline. The CDR3 runs 14 residues. V was cut by 6 bases and J by 6 bases, with 20 bases left in between. The CDR3 DNA follows: TGCAGCGTGAGTATGGAGGGGCGTGGGCCTGAAGCTTTCTTT. Amino acids: CSVSMEGRGPEAFF. Looking up the rest from reference TRBV29-1 and TRBJ1-1 gives the full variable domain: SAVISQKPSRDICQRGTSLTIQCQVDSQVTMMFWYRQQPGQSLTLIATANQGSEATYESGFVIDKFPISRPNLTFSTLTVSNMSPEDSSIYLCSVSMEGRGPEAFFGQGTRLTVV.

V usage is TRBV12-3 or TRBV12-4 and J usage is TRBJ2-7; 7 nucleotides agree with TRBD1. V trimming: 0 bases; J trimming: 1 base; junction bases outside the gene matches: 6. The length of the CDR3 is 16 residues. In nucleotides, the CDR3 is TGTGCCAGCAGTTTAGCTTGGACAGGTCTTTCCTACGAGCAGTACTTC. Amino acid sequence: CASSLAWTGLSYEQYF.

The chain recombines TRBV28 with TRBJ2-5, with D unresolved. V was cut by 8 bases and J by 4 bases, with 17 bases left in between. This CDR3 spans 14 amino acids. Per the germline V gene, CDR1 is MDHEN and CDR2 is SYDVKM. CDR3 residues: CASAFGDLGETQYF. The CDR3 DNA sequence: TGTGCCAGCGCGTTTGGGGATTTAGGAGAGACCCAGTACTTC.

J is TRBJ1-4 and V is TRBV7-9; 7 bases map to TRBD1. V lost 4 bases and J lost 0; bases outside the gene matches: 5. The CDR3 is made up of 16 amino acids. Germline V gene lookup returns CDR1 SEHNR and CDR2 FQNEAQ (reference sequence). The CDR3 sequence: CASSSPGGATNEKLFF. The CDR3 DNA sequence: TGTGCCAGCAGCTCCCCAGGGGGAGCAACTAATGAAAAACTGTTTTTT.

This rearrangement joins TRBV7-2 to TRBJ1-2; TRBD1 agrees at 7 bases. CDR1 and CDR2 from the germline V gene are SGHTA and FQGNSA. After removal of 5 bases from V and 1 base from J, the junction contained 19 bases not matched to a gene. This CDR3 spans 19 amino acids. The CDR3 nucleotides are TGTGCCAGCAGCCCGCGCCGCCGGGACAGCTATCGGGATAACTATGGCTACACCTTC. Encoded protein: CASSPRRRDSYRDNYGYTF.

Concerning this clonotype: Mismatch with germline at one junction end may stem from a read error. This chain joins TRBV4-3 and TRBJ2-3, with 10 bases lining up with TRBD2. This CDR3 region has 18 residues. Germline CDR1 reads LGHNA; CDR2 reads YSLEER. DNA of the CDR3: TGCGCCAGCAGCCAAGATCGGTCTAGCGGGGGACTCACAGATACACAGTATTTT. Translation gives CASSQDRSSGGLTDTQYF.

The gene calls are TRBV6-5 and TRBJ2-1, with 9 bases fitting TRBD1. The V and J ends lost 0 bases and 2 bases, in that order; junction bases with no gene match: 2. The CDR3 loop spans 16 amino acids. Germline CDR1 MNHEY, CDR2 SVGAGI. This CDR3 is CASSYSGQGPYNEQFF. Here the CDR3 DNA reads TGTGCCAGCAGTTACTCGGGACAGGGCCCCTACAATGAGCAGTTCTTC.

This chain joins TRBV6-2 or TRBV6-3 and TRBJ2-4; D unclear. In germline, CDR1 is MNHEY, CDR2 SVGEGT. Trimming removed 2 bases from V and 9 bases from J, with 8 bases in between. This CDR3 is built from 12 residues. The CDR3 region is CASSYGRTIQYF. CDR3 bases: TGTGCCAGCAGTTACGGCAGGACCATTCAGTACTTC.

This clonotype occurred many times. The rearrangement links TRBV7-2 to TRBJ2-7; 8 bases fit TRBD1. Losses at the gene ends were 5 bases for V and 3 bases for J; bases not matched to a gene: 12. Per germline, CDR1 SGHTA and CDR2 FQGNSA. This CDR3 is built from 16 residues. The CDR3 reads CASSLTPTGGDYEQYF. The CDR3 DNA reads TGTGCCAGCAGCCTCACACCTACAGGGGGAGACTACGAGCAGTACTTC.

This clonotype has a single count. The genes are TRBV2 and TRBJ2-7, with D perhaps given as TRBD1 or TRBD2 (5 bases each). Germline CDR1 reads SNHLY; CDR2 reads FYNNEI. V was trimmed by 7 bases and J by 2 bases, leaving 15 bases between them. This CDR3 region has 14 residues. Written as DNA, the CDR3 is TGTGCCAGCAAACCGGGACGGGGTCCCTACGAGCAGTACTTC. Protein: CASKPGRGPYEQYF.

This clonotype was counted a few times. The chain couples TRBV9 to TRBJ1-4, with D hard to call. CDR1 and CDR2 from the germline V gene are SGDLS and YYNGEE. There are 14 residues in the CDR3. Trimming cost V 4 bases and J 8 bases, with 15 bases left between them. In DNA form, the CDR3 reads TGTGCCAGCAGCTCCCCTGGACCTAGAGAAAAACTGTTTTTT. This encodes CASSSPGPREKLFF.